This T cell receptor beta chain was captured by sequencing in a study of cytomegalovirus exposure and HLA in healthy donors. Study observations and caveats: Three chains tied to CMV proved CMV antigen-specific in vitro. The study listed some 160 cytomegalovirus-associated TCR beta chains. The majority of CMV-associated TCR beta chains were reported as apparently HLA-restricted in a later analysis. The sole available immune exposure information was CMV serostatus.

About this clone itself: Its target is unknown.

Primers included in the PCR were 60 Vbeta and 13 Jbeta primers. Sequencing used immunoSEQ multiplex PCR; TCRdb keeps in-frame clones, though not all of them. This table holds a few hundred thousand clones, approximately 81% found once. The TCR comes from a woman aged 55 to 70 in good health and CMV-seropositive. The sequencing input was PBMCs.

Here the CDR3 DNA reads TGTGCCAGCAGCTTAGAGGCAGGGATAGGCTATGGCTACACCTTC. Translation: CASSLEAGIGYGYTF. This chain links TRBV7-9 with TRBJ1-2; maybe TRBD1 (5 bases). This CDR3 contains 15 residues. The V and J ends lost 1 base and 4 bases respectively, with 13 bases between them. In germline, CDR1 is SEHNR, CDR2 FQNEAQ (reference sequence).